This TCR beta chain was retrieved from a study of blood T cell repertoires in COVID-19. Study at large: Nucleic acid was either cDNA or gDNA, and it came from T cells, B-cell-depleted T cells, or PBMCs.

This clone was observed a single time. Assay used: immunoSEQ multiplex PCR; TCRdb lists only in-frame clones, some missing. The repertoire holds 200,000 to 250,000 clones, with around 90% as singletons. Germline assignment: CDR1 MDHEN and CDR2 SYDVKM. The CDR3 is 15 residues long. The germline V and J ends were trimmed by 4 bases and 2 bases, with 15 bases remaining between them. This rearrangement joins TRBV28 to TRBJ2-7; weak D call: TRBD1 (5 bases). Sequencing used peripheral blood. This receptor was obtained from a man younger than 30 with active or convalescent COVID-19. The CDR3 is CASSSAGRVTYEQYF. The CDR3 DNA sequence: TGTGCCAGCAGTTCCGCTGGCAGGGTTACCTACGAGCAGTACTTC.